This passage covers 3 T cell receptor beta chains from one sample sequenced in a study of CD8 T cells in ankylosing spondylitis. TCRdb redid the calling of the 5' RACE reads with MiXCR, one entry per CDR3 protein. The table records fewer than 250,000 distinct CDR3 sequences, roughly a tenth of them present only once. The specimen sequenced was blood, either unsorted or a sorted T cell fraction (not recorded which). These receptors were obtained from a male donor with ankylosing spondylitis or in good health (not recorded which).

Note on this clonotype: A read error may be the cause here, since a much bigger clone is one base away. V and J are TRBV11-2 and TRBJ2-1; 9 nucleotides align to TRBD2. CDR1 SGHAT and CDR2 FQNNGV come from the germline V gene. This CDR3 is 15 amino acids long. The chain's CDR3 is CASVAGSGGNNEQSF. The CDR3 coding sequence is TGTGCCAGCGTCGCGGGCAGCGGGGGGAATAATGAGCAGTCCTTC.

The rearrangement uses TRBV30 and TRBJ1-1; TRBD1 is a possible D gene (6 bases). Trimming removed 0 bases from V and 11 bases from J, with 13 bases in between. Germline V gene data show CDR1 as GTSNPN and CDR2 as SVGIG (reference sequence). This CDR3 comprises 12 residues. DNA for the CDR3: TGTGCCTGGAGTGTACAGGGTATCGACGCTTTCTTT. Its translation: CAWSVQGIDAFF.

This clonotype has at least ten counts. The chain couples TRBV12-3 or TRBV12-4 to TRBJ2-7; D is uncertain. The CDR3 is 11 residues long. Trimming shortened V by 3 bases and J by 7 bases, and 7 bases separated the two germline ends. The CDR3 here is CASSFSMEQYF. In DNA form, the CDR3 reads TGTGCCAGCAGTTTTTCTATGGAGCAGTACTTC.